These 7 T cell receptor beta chains originate from one sample sequenced in a study of cytomegalovirus exposure and HLA in healthy donors. The PCR contained 60 Vbeta and 13 Jbeta primers. Here immunoSEQ multiplex PCR was the method, and the copy in TCRdb shows in-frame clones only, minus some. The sample includes about 150,000 clones, about 68% seen only once; the top ten take 1.3% to 1.5%. Source material: PBMCs. These receptors all come from a man aged 18 to 29 in good health and CMV-seronegative.

This clone was seen only a few times. The gene calls are TRBV6-5 and TRBJ1-1; D perhaps matches TRBD1 (6 bases). The CDR3 extends over 13 amino acids. Between the trimmed V and J ends, which lost 5 bases and 6 bases, there was a span of 13 bases. CDR1 and CDR2 from the germline V gene are MNHEY and SVGAGI. CDR3 nucleotides: TGTGCCAGCAGTCCAGGGGAGTGGGCTGAAGCTTTCTTT. It yields the protein CASSPGEWAEAFF.

The chain is built from TRBV5-1 and TRBJ2-2; D gene unclear. Trimming cost V 0 bases and J 0 bases, with 9 bases left between them. Germline V gives CDR1 SGHRS, CDR2 YFSETQ. The CDR3 consists of 16 residues. CDR3: CASSLAIRTNTGELFF. DNA for the CDR3: TGCGCCAGCAGCTTGGCCATCAGAACGAACACCGGGGAGCTGTTTTTT.

V is TRBV10-3 and J is TRBJ2-1; 8 positions match TRBD1. With V trimmed by 7 bases and J by 11 bases, 10 bases remained unmatched. Germline lookup yields CDR1 ENHRY and CDR2 SYGVKD. The CDR3 spans 13 residues. The chain's CDR3 is CAINRIDRGQQFF. The CDR3 DNA follows: TGTGCCATCAACCGAATTGACAGGGGTCAGCAGTTCTTC.

The rearrangement links TRBV7-9 to TRBJ1-1; TRBD1 agrees at 7 bases. CDR3 length equals 16 residues. Germline CDR1 is SEHNR and CDR2 is FQNEAQ (reference sequence). The V gene end was trimmed by 2 bases and the J gene end by 1 base; junction bases not matched to a gene: 7. The CDR3 DNA reads as TGTGCCAGCAGCTTATTGGGGGACAGACCGAACACTGAAGCTTTCTTT. It codes for CASSLLGDRPNTEAFF.

The V and J genes are TRBV7-9 and TRBJ2-7; 8 bases match TRBD2. CDR3 length: 16 amino acids. The germline CDR1 and CDR2 sequences are SEHNR and FQNEAQ (reference sequence). J gave up 4 bases and V 4 bases, and 12 bases lay outside the gene matches. The chain's CDR3 is CASSSDRGGGQYEQYF. The CDR3 DNA sequence: TGTGCCAGCAGCTCCGACCGGGGCGGGGGGCAGTACGAGCAGTACTTC.

The chain is built from TRBV19 and TRBJ2-7, with TRBD2 as a possible D gene (5 bases). The ends were cut back, 4 bases at V and 7 bases at J, with 11 bases in the middle. CDR3 length equals 12 residues. Germline CDR1 LNHDA, CDR2 SQIVND (reference sequence). DNA for the CDR3: TGTGCCAGTAGTACGTACAGCGGTGAGCAGTACTTC. As protein: CASSTYSGEQYF.

This chain links TRBV4-1 with TRBJ2-5; tentatively, D is TRBD2 (5 bases). Trimming removed 0 bases at V and 10 bases at J, with 18 bases between. The CDR3 extends over 15 amino acids. In germline, CDR1 is MGHRA, CDR2 YSYEKL. The CDR3 loop reads CASSQDAGQERDQYF. The CDR3 bases are TGCGCCAGCAGCCAAGATGCGGGTCAAGAGAGGGACCAGTACTTC.